Shown below are 20 T cell receptor beta chains from a single sample sequenced in a study of T cells in Graves' hyperthyroidism and ophthalmopathy. Amplification yielded TCR beta CDR3 regions, with RNA transcripts as the source. A first-round RT-PCR of the TCR CDR3 used the HTBI primer set. TCRdb re-derived calls from the multiplex PCR reads in MiXCR, one entry per CDR3 protein. This sample has about 380,000 distinct CDR3 sequences, with about 14% found just once. Sequenced material: blood. These receptors all stem from a man aged 30 to 39 with Graves' hyperthyroidism that later progressed to Graves' ophthalmopathy.

In this sample, this clonotype turned up many times. The chain uses TRBV4-1 and TRBJ2-7; either TRBD1 or TRBD2 may fit D (5 bases each). The CDR3 covers 16 residues. Germline V gene data show CDR1 as MGHRA and CDR2 as YSYEKL. V dropped 2 bases and J dropped 1 base, with 15 bases sitting between them. This CDR3 reads CASSQQGPPESYEQYF. Written as DNA, the CDR3 is TGCGCCAGCAGCCAACAGGGACCTCCAGAATCCTACGAGCAGTACTTC.

This clonotype was counted only a few times. This chain joins TRBV2 and TRBJ2-7; 10 bases are shared with TRBD1. Germline V gene lookup returns CDR1 SNHLY and CDR2 FYNNEI. V was pared by 5 bases and J by 6 bases, with 7 bases of the junction left unmatched. The CDR3 contains 14 residues. CDR3 in DNA: TGTGCCAGCAGTTTTCGACAGGGGGCGGGCGAGCAGTACTTC. Translating gives CASSFRQGAGEQYF.

This clonotype came up many times. The rearrangement joins TRBV12-3 or TRBV12-4 to TRBJ1-2; 8 bases match TRBD1. CDR3 length: 13 residues. J was trimmed by 8 bases and V by 6 bases; bases with no gene match: 8. The CDR3 region is CASRLTGEEGYTF. For the CDR3, the DNA is TGTGCCAGCAGACTGACAGGGGAGGAGGGCTACACCTTC.

This clonotype was seen ten or more times. The chain recombines TRBV28 with TRBJ2-7; 12 bases agree with TRBD2. From germline, CDR1 is MDHEN and CDR2 SYDVKM. J lost 2 bases, V lost 6 bases, and 5 bases had no gene match. The CDR3 is made up of 15 amino acids. In DNA, the CDR3 is TGTGCCAGCAGCTTAACTAGCGGGGGGACCTACGAGCAGTACTTC. Its translation: CASSLTSGGTYEQYF.

CDR3 DNA: TGTGCCAGTAAAGGACTGGTCTATGGCTACACCTTC. This gives the protein CASKGLVYGYTF. The chain uses TRBV19 and TRBJ1-2; D unclear. V was trimmed by 7 bases and J by 4 bases, leaving 10 bases between them. CDR1 and CDR2 (germline): LNHDA, SQIVND (reference sequence). The CDR3 runs 12 residues.

This clonotype was seen repeatedly, ten times or more. This chain connects TRBV7-2 to TRBJ2-3; D is perhaps TRBD1 (6 bases). Trimming removed 5 bases at V and 3 bases at J, with 15 bases between. The CDR3 consists of 15 residues. Per the germline V gene, CDR1 is SGHTA and CDR2 is FQGNSA. CDR3 region: CASSLLGAVTDTQYF. The CDR3 DNA is TGTGCCAGCAGCCTTCTGGGGGCCGTAACAGATACGCAGTATTTT.

This clonotype showed up just a few times. The chain combines TRBV7-9 with TRBJ1-5; D may be TRBD1 (5 bases). Germline-derived CDR1 and CDR2 are SEHNR and FQNEAQ (reference sequence). V lost 5 bases, J lost 6 bases, and 23 bases lay in between. This CDR3 has 17 residues. The CDR3 here is CASSPQPLGTSSQPQHF. The CDR3 region has the DNA TGTGCCAGCAGCCCTCAACCTTTGGGGACTTCGAGTCAGCCCCAGCATTTT.

At least ten counts were recorded for this clonotype. The rearrangement joins TRBV6-6 to TRBJ1-2; 8 nucleotides agree with TRBD1. The V and J ends lost 2 bases and 5 bases, in that order; junction bases with no gene match: 10. Germline V gives CDR1 MNHNY, CDR2 SVGAGI (reference sequence). The CDR3 is made up of 16 amino acids. The CDR3: CASSYTTTGASYGYTF. The DNA of the CDR3 is TGTGCCAGCAGTTACACTACGACAGGGGCGAGTTATGGCTACACCTTC.

This clonotype was recorded many times. The gene calls are TRBV11-2 and TRBJ1-1; the D is unclear. The CDR3 extends over 12 amino acids. Germline-derived CDR1 and CDR2 are SGHAT and FQNNGV. V dropped 8 bases and J dropped 4 bases, with 11 bases sitting between them. CDR3 coding DNA: TGTGCCAGCTCGGAAAGAGGCACTGAAGCTTTCTTT. Translation: CASSERGTEAFF.

The table lists this clonotype with many counts. The gene calls are TRBV28 and TRBJ2-7, with D perhaps assigned TRBD1 or TRBD2 (5 bases each). The CDR3 sequence is 16 residues long. The germline gives CDR1 MDHEN, CDR2 SYDVKM. V lost 4 bases and J lost 5, with 21 bases in between. The CDR3 DNA is TGTGCCAGCAGTTCGCCCTCCCGAGGGACCGCCGACGAGCAGTACTTC. Translation: CASSSPSRGTADEQYF.

This clonotype occurred a few times. The chain combines TRBV24-1 with TRBJ1-4; D ambiguous. This CDR3 is built from 12 residues. Trimming pared 5 bases from V and 6 bases from J, leaving 6 bases between. Germline V gene sequence: CDR1 KGHDR, CDR2 SFDVKD. CDR3 residues: CATSGGDEKLFF. DNA for the CDR3: TGTGCCACCAGTGGTGGGGATGAAAAACTGTTTTTT.

The CDR3 sequence: CASSLRLAGKNIQYF. CDR3 nucleotide sequence: TGTGCCAGCAGCTTGCGACTAGCGGGGAAAAACATTCAGTACTTC. The chain employs TRBV5-6 and TRBJ2-4; TRBD2 agrees at 11 bases. J gave up 4 bases and V 1 base, and 1 base lay outside the gene matches. The CDR3 runs to 15 residues. From germline, CDR1 is SGHDT and CDR2 YYEEEE.

This clonotype was recorded at least ten times. The V and J genes are TRBV12-3 or TRBV12-4 and TRBJ2-5; 10 positions agree with TRBD2. V lost 1 base to trimming and J lost 2 bases; unmatched junction nucleotides: 4. The CDR3 is 16 amino acids. CDR3: CASSLGTSGYQETQYF. The CDR3 DNA is TGTGCCAGCAGTTTAGGGACTAGCGGTTATCAAGAGACCCAGTACTTC.

This clonotype has ten or more counts. This chain joins TRBV20-1 and TRBJ2-1, with 8 nucleotides matching TRBD2. The junction had 13 bases not matched to a gene; V was cut back by 5 bases and J by 4 bases. Looked up from germline, CDR1 is DFQATT and CDR2 is SNEGSKA (reference sequence). This CDR3 is built from 16 residues. CDR3 sequence: CSALSRRGARYNEQFF. As DNA, the CDR3 is TGCAGTGCTTTATCCAGGCGGGGGGCAAGATACAATGAGCAGTTCTTC.

The chain links TRBV5-1 to TRBJ1-6; TRBD1 is a possible D gene (6 bases). V was cut by 0 bases and J by 10 bases, with 11 bases left in between. Germline lookup yields CDR1 SGHRS and CDR2 YFSETQ. The CDR3 totals 14 residues. DNA of the CDR3: TGCGCCAGCAGCTTGGCAGGGGTTGCGTCACCCCTCCACTTT. Residues: CASSLAGVASPLHF.

This clonotype has at least ten counts. The rearrangement links TRBV12-3 or TRBV12-4 to TRBJ2-3; TRBD2 aligns across 12 bases. The V segment lost 3 bases and the J segment 0 bases; nucleotides outside the gene matches: 4. The CDR3 runs 17 residues. CDR3 bases: TGTGCCAGCAGTTTCAGGACTAGCGGGGATAGCACAGATACGCAGTATTTT. It codes for CASSFRTSGDSTDTQYF.

The sample holds many counts of this clonotype. This chain joins TRBV20-1 and TRBJ1-5; D remains ambiguous. Germline lookup yields CDR1 DFQATT and CDR2 SNEGSKA (reference sequence). V gave up 3 bases and J gave up 0 bases, with 9 bases separating them. This CDR3 is built from 14 residues. Written as DNA, the CDR3 is TGCAGTGCTAGGATAGTGAATAGCAATCAGCCCCAGCATTTT. The encoded protein is CSARIVNSNQPQHF.

This clonotype was found many times. J is TRBJ1-5 and V is TRBV3-1; D unclear. Germline CDR1 LGHDT, CDR2 YNNKEL (reference sequence). V was clipped by 0 bases and J by 5 bases, with 5 bases between them. CDR3 size: 13 residues. Here the CDR3 DNA reads TGTGCCAGCAGCCAAGACCGGGATCAGCCCCAGCATTTT. It yields the protein CASSQDRDQPQHF.

This clonotype was observed a few times. This chain connects TRBV5-4 to TRBJ2-3; D is perhaps TRBD2 (7 bases). The CDR3 has 17 residues. The V and J ends lost 1 base and 2 bases respectively, with 17 bases between them. CDR1 is SGHNT and CDR2 is YYREEE in the germline V gene (reference sequence). Here the CDR3 DNA reads TGTGCCAGCAGCTTGTTGGGGGGGCTACTTGCCACAGATACGCAGTATTTT. Protein product: CASSLLGGLLATDTQYF.

This clonotype has at least ten counts. The genes are TRBV2 and TRBJ2-3; D is ambiguous. In germline, CDR1 is SNHLY, CDR2 FYNNEI. V lost 6 bases to trimming and J lost 0 bases, with 13 bases between them. The CDR3 spans 15 residues. CDR3 nucleotides: TGTGCCAGCAGCCGTCGGGCCTCTAGCACAGATACGCAGTATTTT. Translation gives CASSRRASSTDTQYF.